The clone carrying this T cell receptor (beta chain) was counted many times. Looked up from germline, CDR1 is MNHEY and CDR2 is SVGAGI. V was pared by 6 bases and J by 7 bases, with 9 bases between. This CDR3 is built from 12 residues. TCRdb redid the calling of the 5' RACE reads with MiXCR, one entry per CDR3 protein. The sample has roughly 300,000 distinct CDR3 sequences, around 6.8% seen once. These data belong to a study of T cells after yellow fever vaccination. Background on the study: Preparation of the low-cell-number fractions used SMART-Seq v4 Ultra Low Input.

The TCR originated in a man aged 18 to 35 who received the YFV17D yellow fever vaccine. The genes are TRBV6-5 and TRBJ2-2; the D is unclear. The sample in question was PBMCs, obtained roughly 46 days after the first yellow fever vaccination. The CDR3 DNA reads TGTGCCAGCAGCTCCGACGGCGGGGAGCTGTTTTTT. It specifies CASSSDGGELFF.